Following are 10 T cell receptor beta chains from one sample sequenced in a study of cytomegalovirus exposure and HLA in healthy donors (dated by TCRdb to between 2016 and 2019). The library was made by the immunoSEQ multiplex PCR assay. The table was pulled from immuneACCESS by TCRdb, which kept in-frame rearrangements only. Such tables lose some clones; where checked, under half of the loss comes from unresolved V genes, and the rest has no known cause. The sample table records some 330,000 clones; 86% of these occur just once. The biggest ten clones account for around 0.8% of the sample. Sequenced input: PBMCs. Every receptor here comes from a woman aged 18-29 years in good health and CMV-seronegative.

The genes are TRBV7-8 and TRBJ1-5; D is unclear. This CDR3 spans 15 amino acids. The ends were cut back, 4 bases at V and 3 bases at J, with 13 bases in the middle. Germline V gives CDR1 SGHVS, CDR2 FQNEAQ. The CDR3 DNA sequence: TGTGCCAGCAGCTCCCACGGGAGCTCCAATCAGCCCCAGCATTTT. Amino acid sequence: CASSSHGSSNQPQHF.

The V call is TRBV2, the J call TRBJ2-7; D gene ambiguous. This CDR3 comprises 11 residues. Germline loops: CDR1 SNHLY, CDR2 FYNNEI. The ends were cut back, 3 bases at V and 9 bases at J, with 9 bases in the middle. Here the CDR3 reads CASSDGFGQYF. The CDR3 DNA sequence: TGTGCCAGCAGTGATGGTTTCGGGCAGTACTTC.

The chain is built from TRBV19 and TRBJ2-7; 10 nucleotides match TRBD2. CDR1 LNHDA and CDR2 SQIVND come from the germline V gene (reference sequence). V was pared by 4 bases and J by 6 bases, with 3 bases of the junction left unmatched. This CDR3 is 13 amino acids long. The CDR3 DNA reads TGTGCCAGTAGTAGACAGCGGGAGGGCGAGCAGTACTTC. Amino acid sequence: CASSRQREGEQYF.

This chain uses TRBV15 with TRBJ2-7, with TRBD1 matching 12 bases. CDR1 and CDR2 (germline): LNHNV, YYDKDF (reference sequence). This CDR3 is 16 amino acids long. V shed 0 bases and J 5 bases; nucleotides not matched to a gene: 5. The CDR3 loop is CATSREGGTGGHEQYF. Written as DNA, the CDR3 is TGTGCCACCAGCAGAGAGGGGGGGACAGGGGGCCACGAGCAGTACTTC.

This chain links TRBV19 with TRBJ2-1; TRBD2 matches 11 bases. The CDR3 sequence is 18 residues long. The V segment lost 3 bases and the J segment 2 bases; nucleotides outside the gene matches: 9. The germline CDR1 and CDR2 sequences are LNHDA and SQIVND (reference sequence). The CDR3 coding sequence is TGTGCCAGTAGTATGGGACTAGCGGCCCCCACCGCCTACAATGAGCAGTTCTTC. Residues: CASSMGLAAPTAYNEQFF.

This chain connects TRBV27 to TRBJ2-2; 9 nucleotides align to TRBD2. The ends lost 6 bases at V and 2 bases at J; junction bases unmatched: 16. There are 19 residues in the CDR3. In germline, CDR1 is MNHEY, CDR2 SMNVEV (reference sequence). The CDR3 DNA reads TGTGCCAGCAGCACCAGTGTCAGAGCGGGAGGTCCCAACACCGGGGAGCTGTTTTTT. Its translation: CASSTSVRAGGPNTGELFF.

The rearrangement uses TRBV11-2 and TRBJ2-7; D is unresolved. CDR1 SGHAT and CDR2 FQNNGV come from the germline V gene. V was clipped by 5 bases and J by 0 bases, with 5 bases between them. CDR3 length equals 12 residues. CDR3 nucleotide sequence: TGTGCCAGCAGCGCCTACTCCTACGAGCAGTACTTC. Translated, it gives CASSAYSYEQYF.

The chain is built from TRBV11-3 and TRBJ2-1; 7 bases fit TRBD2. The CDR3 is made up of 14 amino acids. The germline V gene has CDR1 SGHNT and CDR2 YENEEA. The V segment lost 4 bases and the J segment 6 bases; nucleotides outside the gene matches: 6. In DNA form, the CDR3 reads TGTGCCAGCAGCTGGGCTAGCGGAACCAATGAGCAGTTCTTC. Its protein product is CASSWASGTNEQFF.

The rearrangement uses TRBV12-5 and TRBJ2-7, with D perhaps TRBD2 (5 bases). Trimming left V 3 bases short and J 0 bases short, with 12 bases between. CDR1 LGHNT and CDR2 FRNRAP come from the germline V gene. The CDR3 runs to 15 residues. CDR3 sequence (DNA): TGTGCTAGTGGTTTCGGGGTTGTTAGCTCCTACGAGCAGTACTTC. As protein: CASGFGVVSSYEQYF.

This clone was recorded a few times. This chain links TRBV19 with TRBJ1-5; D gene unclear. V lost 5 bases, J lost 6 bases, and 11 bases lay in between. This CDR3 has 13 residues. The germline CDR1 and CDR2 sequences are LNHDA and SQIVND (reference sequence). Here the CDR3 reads CASSSGSGQPQHF. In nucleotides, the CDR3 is TGTGCCAGTAGTTCGGGGTCTGGTCAGCCCCAGCATTTT.